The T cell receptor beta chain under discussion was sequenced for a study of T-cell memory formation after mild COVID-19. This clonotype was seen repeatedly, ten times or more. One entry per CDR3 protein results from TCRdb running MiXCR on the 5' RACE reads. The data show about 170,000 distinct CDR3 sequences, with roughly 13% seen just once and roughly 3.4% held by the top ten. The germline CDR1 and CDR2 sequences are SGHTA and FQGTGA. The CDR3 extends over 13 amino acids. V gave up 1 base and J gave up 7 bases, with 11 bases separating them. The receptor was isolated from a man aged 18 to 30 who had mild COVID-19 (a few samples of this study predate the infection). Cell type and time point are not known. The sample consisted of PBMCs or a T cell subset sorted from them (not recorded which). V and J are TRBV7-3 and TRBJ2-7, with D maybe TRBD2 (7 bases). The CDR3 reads CASSLRRGQEQYF. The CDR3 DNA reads TGTGCCAGCAGCTTAAGGCGGGGGCAGGAGCAGTACTTC.